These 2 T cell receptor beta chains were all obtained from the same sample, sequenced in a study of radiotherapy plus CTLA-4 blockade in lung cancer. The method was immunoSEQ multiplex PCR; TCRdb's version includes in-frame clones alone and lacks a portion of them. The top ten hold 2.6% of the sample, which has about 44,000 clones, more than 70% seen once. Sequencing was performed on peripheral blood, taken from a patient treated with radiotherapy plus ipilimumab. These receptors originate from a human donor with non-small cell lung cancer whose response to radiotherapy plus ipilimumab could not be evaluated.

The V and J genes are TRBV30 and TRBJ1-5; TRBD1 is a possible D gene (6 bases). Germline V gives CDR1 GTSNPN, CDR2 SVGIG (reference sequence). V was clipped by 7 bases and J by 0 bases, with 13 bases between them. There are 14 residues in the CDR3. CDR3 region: CAFSGTNSNQPQHF. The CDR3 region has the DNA TGTGCCTTCTCCGGGACAAATAGCAATCAGCCCCAGCATTTT.

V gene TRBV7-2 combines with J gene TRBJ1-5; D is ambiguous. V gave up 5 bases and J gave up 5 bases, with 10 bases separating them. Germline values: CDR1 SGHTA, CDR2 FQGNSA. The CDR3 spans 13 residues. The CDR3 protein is CASSGSGDQPQHF. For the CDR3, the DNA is TGTGCCAGCAGCGGGAGTGGAGATCAGCCCCAGCATTTT.